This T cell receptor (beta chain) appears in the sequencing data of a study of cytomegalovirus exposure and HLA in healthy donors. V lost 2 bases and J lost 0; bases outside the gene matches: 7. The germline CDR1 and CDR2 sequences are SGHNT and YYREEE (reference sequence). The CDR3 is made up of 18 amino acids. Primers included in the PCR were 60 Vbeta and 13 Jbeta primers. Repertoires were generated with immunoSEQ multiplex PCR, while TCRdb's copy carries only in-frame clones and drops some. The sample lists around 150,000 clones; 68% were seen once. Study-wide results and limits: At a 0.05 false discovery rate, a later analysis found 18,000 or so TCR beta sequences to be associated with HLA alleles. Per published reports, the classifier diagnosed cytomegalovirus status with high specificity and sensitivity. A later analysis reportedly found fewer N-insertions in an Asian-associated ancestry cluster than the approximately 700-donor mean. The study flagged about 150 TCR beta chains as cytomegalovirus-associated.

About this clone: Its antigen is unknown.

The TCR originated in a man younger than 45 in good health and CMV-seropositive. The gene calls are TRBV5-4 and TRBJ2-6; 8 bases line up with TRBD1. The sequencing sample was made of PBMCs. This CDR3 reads CASSFLPRGPSGANVLTF. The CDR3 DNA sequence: TGTGCCAGCAGCTTTCTTCCCAGGGGGCCCTCTGGGGCCAACGTCCTGACTTTC.